Listed below are T cell receptor beta chains from one sample, sequenced in a study of T cell responses to AZD1222 COVID-19 vaccine. Clones were read by immunoSEQ multiplex PCR, and TCRdb kept only the in-frame ones, dropping some. The table lists 86,000 or so clones, 80% to 95% of them singletons. The specimen comprised peripheral blood, sampled on day 0 of MenACWY control vaccination. The receptors stem from an adult in good health. Both conserved end residues are part of each CDR3. A D gene is named only where the DNA matches it firmly. Clone size is given for some rows only: seen once, a few or many times, or a class if the clone is expanded.

v_gene: TRBV7-9
len: 15
j_gene: TRBJ1-1
abundance: .
d_gene: .
CDR3nt: TGTGCCAGCAGCTTTGGTGAGGGGTTGAACACTGAAGCTTTCTTT
CDR3aa: CASSFGEGLNTEAFF

v_gene: TRBV5-5
len: 17
j_gene: TRBJ2-2
abundance: .
d_gene: TRBD1
CDR3nt: TGTGCCAGCAGCTTGGCTCCTCTAGGGGGCCGCCCCGGGGAGCTGTTTTTT
CDR3aa: CASSLAPLGGRPGELFF

v_gene: TRBV7-6
len: 15
j_gene: TRBJ1-2
abundance: once
d_gene: .
CDR3nt: TGTGCCAGCAGCTTAGCGCAGGCAGGGAGGGATGGCTACACCTTC
CDR3aa: CASSLAQAGRDGYTF

v_gene: TRBV19
len: 15
j_gene: TRBJ2-2
abundance: once
d_gene: .
CDR3nt: TGTGCCAGTAGTATTGGCGGATTGAACACCGGGGAGCTGTTTTTT
CDR3aa: CASSIGGLNTGELFF

v_gene: TRBV6-5
len: 13
j_gene: TRBJ1-2
abundance: .
d_gene: TRBD1
CDR3nt: TGTGCCAGCAGTTTGGCCGACAGGGGTGGCTACACCTTC
CDR3aa: CASSLADRGGYTF

v_gene: TRBV18
len: 12
j_gene: TRBJ1-1
abundance: .
d_gene: .
CDR3nt: TGTGCCAGCTCACGTGGCAACTTAGACGCTTTCTTT
CDR3aa: CASSRGNLDAFF

v_gene: TRBV7-9
len: 13
j_gene: TRBJ1-1
abundance: .
d_gene: TRBD1
CDR3nt: TGTGCCAGCAGCAGGGACAGGAACACTGAAGCTTTCTTT
CDR3aa: CASSRDRNTEAFF

v_gene: TRBV2
len: 11
j_gene: TRBJ1-2
abundance: .
d_gene: .
CDR3nt: TGTGCCGGACTGGGAAGGTATGGCTACACCTTC
CDR3aa: CAGLGRYGYTF

v_gene: TRBV29-1
len: 14
j_gene: TRBJ1-2
abundance: .
d_gene: TRBD1
CDR3nt: TGCAGCGTACGGGACAGGCGAGACTTAGGGGGCTACACCTTC
CDR3aa: CSVRDRRDLGGYTF

v_gene: TRBV10-1
len: 15
j_gene: TRBJ2-2
abundance: medium-sized
d_gene: .
CDR3nt: TGCGCCAGCAGTGAGCGAGAGGACAGCAGCGGGGAGCTGTTTTTT
CDR3aa: CASSEREDSSGELFF

v_gene: TRBV6-4
len: 12
j_gene: TRBJ1-1
abundance: .
d_gene: .
CDR3nt: TGTGCCAGCAGGGGGCCTCGCGCTGAAGCTTTCTTT
CDR3aa: CASRGPRAEAFF

v_gene: TRBV27
len: 16
j_gene: TRBJ2-2
abundance: .
d_gene: .
CDR3nt: TGTGCCAGCAGTTTAGGGCTAGAGTACGGATCGGTGCAGCTGTTTTTT
CDR3aa: CASSLGLEYGSVQLFF